This TCR beta chain was observed in a study of T cells in women clearing cervical HPV infection. Whole-study context: HLA type could not be excluded as a confounder.

Only in-frame clones appear in the TCRdb table, and some are missing; sequencing was by immunoSEQ multiplex PCR. The table lists around 40,000 clones. Deletions cut 8 bases from V and 7 bases from J, with 14 bases between. This CDR3 has 12 amino acids. From germline, CDR1 is ENHRY and CDR2 SYGVKD. In the case of this clone: The read ends 3 residues early relative to the CDR3; the germline J gene fills the gap.

The sequence derives from a woman aged 18 to 75 with a cervical HPV16 infection that either progressed to CIN3+ or cleared (not recorded which). This rearrangement joins TRBV10-3 to TRBJ1-2, with a weak D call TRBD1 (5 bases). Sequenced sample: blood buffy coat. CDR3 in amino acids: CAIRDTGAGYTF. The part of the CDR3 DNA that was read is TGTGCCATCCGAGACACAGGAGCTGGC.